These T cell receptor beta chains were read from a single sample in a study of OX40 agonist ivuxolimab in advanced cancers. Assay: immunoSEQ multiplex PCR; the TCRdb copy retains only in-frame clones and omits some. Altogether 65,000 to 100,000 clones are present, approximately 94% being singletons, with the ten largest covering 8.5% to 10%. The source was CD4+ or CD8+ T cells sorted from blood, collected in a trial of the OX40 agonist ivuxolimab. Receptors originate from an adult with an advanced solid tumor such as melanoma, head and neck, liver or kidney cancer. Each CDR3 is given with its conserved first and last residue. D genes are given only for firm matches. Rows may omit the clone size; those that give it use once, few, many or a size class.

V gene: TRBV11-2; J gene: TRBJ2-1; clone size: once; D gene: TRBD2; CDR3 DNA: TGTGCCAGCAGCCACGAGACTAGCGGGAGTGATGAGCAGTTCTTC; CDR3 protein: CASSHETSGSDEQFF
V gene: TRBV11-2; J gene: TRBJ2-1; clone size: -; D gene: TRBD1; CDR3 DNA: TGTGCCAGCAGCGAAGAGGGGACAGCCTACAATGAGCAGTTCTTC; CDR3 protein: CASSEEGTAYNEQFF
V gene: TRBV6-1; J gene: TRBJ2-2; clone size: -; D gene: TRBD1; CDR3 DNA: TGTGCCAGCAGTGCTAGACAGGGGGCGGGCACCGGGGAGCTGTTTTTT; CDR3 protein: CASSARQGAGTGELFF
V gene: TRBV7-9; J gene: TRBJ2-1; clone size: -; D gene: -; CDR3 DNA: TGTGCCAGCAGCCGGGAGTCCCATGAGCAGTTCTTC; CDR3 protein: CASSRESHEQFF
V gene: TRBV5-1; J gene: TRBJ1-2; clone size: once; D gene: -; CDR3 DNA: TGCGCCAGCAGTTACCCGGGGAGAATGAACTATGGCTACACCTTC; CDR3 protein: CASSYPGRMNYGYTF
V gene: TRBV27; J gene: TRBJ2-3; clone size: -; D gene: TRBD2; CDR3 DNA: TGTGCCAGCAGTTTATCCCCTAGCGGGGGAACAGATACGCAGTATTTT; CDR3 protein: CASSLSPSGGTDTQYF
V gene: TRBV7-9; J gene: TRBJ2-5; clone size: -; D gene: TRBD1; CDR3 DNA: TGTGCCAGCAGCTCAAGGGGGCGGCAAGAGACCCAGTACTTC; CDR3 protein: CASSSRGRQETQYF
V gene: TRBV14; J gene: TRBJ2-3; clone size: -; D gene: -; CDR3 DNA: TGTGCCAGCAGCCCAAGCAGGGGAACAGATACGCAGTATTTT; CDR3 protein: CASSPSRGTDTQYF
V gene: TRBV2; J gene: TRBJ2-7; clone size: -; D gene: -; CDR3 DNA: TGTGCCAGCAGGGGGCCCTACGAGCAGTACTTC; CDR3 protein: CASRGPYEQYF
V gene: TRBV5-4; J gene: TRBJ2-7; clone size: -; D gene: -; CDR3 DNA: TGTGCCAGCAGCTCACCGGGACTCTCCTACGAGCAGTACTTC; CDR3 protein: CASSSPGLSYEQYF
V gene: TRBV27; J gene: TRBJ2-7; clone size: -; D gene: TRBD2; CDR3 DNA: TGTGCCAGCAGACCCCAGACTAGCCGTAGCTACGAGCAGTACTTC; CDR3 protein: CASRPQTSRSYEQYF
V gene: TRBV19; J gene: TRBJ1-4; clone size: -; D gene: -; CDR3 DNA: TGTGCCAGTAGTATAGTGGGCGGACCTAATGAAAAACTGTTTTTT; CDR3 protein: CASSIVGGPNEKLFF
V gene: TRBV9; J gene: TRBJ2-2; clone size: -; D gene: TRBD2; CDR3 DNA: TGTGCCAGCAGCGGCGCGGGGGGCCATGACACCGGGGAGCTGTTTTTT; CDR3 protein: CASSGAGGHDTGELFF
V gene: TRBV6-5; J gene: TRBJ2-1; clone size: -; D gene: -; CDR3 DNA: TGTGCCAGCAGTTCCCATGGGAGCTCCTACAATGAGCAGTTCTTC; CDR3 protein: CASSSHGSSYNEQFF
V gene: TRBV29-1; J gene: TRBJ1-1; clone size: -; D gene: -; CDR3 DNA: TGCAGCGTTGATGGCGCCACTGAAGCTTTCTTT; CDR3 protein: CSVDGATEAFF
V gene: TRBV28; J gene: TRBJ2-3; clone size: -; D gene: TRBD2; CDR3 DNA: TGTGCCAGCAGTTTATATCCTAGCGGTAGCACAGATACGCAGTATTTT; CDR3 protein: CASSLYPSGSTDTQYF
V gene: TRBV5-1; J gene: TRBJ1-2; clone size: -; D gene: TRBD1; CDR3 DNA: TGCGCCAGCAGCTTGGAGGGGGCTGGCTACACCTTC; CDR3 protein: CASSLEGAGYTF
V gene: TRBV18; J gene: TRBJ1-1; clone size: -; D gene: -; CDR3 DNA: TGTGCCAGCTCACCTTCAAGGGCAAAACTGAACACTGAAGCTTTCTTT; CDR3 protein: CASSPSRAKLNTEAFF
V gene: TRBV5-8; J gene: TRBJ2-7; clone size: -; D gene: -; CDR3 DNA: TGTGCCAGCAGCCGGACGACCTACGAGCAGTACTTC; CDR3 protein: CASSRTTYEQYF
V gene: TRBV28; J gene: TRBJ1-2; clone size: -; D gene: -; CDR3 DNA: TGTGCCAGCAGTCTGGCCGCTAACTATGGCTACACCTTC; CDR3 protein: CASSLAANYGYTF
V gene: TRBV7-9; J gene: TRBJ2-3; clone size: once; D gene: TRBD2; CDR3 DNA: TGTGCCAGCAGCTCCCTAGGCGGGAGGGCAGATACGCAGTATTTT; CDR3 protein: CASSSLGGRADTQYF
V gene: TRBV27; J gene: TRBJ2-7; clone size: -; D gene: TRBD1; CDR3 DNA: TGTGCCAGCAGTTTAGGGACAGGCTACGAGCAGTACTTC; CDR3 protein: CASSLGTGYEQYF
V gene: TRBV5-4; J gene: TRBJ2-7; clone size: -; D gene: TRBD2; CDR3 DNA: TGTGCCAGCAGCACTCCGGGGGGGAACTACGAGCAGTACTTC; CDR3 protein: CASSTPGGNYEQYF
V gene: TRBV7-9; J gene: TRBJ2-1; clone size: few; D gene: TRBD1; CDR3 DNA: TGTGCCAGCAGCTGGGACAGGGGGCTGAGGAATGAGCAGTTCTTC; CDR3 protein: CASSWDRGLRNEQFF
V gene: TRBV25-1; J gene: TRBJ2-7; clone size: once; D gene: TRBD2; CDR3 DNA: TGTGCCAGCAGGGGCCTTGGTAGCGGGGGTAGCTCCTACGAGCAGTACTTC; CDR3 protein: CASRGLGSGGSSYEQYF
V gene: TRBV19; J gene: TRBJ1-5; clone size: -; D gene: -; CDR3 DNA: TGTGCCAGTAGTCCAGCACATCAGCCCCAGCATTTT; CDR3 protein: CASSPAHQPQHF
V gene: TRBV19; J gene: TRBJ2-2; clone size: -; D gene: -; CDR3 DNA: TGTGCCAGTAGTGAAAATAGGGAAATAACCGGGGAGCTGTTTTTT; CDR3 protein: CASSENREITGELFF
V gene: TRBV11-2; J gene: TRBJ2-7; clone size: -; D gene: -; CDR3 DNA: TGTGCCAGCAGCTTATCGTCCTCCTACGAGCAGTACTTC; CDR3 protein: CASSLSSSYEQYF
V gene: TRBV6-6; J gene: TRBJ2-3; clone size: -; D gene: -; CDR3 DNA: TGTGCCAGCAGAACCACAGGGTTTGATACGCAGTATTTT; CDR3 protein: CASRTTGFDTQYF
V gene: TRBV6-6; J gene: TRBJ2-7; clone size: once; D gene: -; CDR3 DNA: TGTGCCAGCGCCCTCTATCCAAGCATATCCTACGAGCAGTACTTC; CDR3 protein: CASALYPSISYEQYF
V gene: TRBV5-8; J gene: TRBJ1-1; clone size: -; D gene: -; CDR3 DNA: TGTGCCAGCAGCTGGCTACAGGAAATGGGTGAAGCTTTCTTT; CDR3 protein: CASSWLQEMGEAFF
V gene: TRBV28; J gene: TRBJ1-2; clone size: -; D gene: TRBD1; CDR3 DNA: TGTGCCAGCAGTTGGTTCGCCGGACAGGCGGACCACTATGGCTACACCTTC; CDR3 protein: CASSWFAGQADHYGYTF
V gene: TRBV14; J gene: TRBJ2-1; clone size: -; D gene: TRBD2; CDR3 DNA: TGTGCCAGCAGCCATACTACCGGGACTAGCGAGAACAATGAGCAGTTCTTC; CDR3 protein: CASSHTTGTSENNEQFF
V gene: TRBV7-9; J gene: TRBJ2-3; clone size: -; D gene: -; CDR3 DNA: TGTGCCAGCACTCCCGGAGACGGGAGCGGCCACCTCACAGATACGCAGTATTTT; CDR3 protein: CASTPGDGSGHLTDTQYF
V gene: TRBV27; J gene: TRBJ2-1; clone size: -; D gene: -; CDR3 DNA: TGTGCCAGCAGAGGGACTGGTCTGTCCAATGAGCAGTTCTTC; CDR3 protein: CASRGTGLSNEQFF
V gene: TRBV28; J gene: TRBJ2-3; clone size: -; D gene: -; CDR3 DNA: TGTGCCAGCAGTTTTGCGTCTAGCGGCACAGATACGCAGTATTTT; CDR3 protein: CASSFASSGTDTQYF
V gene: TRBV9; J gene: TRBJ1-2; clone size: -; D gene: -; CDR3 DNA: TGTGCCAGCAGCGTGACGGGGCCGGGGAACTATGGCTACACCTTC; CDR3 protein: CASSVTGPGNYGYTF
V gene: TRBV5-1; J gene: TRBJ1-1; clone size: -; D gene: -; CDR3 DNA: TGCGCCAGCAGCTTGGATGACAGCCCGAACACTGAAGCTTTCTTT; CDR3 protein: CASSLDDSPNTEAFF
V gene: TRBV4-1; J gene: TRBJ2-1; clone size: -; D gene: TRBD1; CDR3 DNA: TGCGCCAGCAGCCAAGTGAAGGACAGGCCCTACAATGAGCAGTTCTTC; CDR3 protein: CASSQVKDRPYNEQFF
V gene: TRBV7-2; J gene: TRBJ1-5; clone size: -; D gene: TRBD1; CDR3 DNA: TGTGCCAGCAGGGACAGGGAAGGCAATCAGCCCCAGCATTTT; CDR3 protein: CASRDREGNQPQHF
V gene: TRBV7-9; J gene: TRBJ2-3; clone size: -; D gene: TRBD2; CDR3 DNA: TGTGCCAGCAGCCTGACTAGCGACCATTTCACAGATACGCAGTATTTT; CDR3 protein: CASSLTSDHFTDTQYF
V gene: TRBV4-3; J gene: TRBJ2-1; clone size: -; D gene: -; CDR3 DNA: TGCGCCAGCAGCCAAGATCCGGGACGGGTAGCCGATGAGCAGTTCTTC; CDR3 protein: CASSQDPGRVADEQFF
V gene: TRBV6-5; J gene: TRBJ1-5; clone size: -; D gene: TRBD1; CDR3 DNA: TGTGCCAGCAGTTATGGGGGGGACAGGCACCAGCCCCAGCATTTT; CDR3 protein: CASSYGGDRHQPQHF
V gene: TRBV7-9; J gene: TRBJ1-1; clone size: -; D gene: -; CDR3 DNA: TGTGCCAGCAGCTTAGGTGTGATGGGGAACACTGAAGCTTTCTTT; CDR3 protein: CASSLGVMGNTEAFF
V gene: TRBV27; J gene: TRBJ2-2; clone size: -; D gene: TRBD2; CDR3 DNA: TGTGCCAGCAGTCAACTCCGAGCGGGGGGGGACACCGGGGAGCTGTTTTTT; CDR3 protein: CASSQLRAGGDTGELFF
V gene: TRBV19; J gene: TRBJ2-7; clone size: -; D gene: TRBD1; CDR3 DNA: TGTGCCAGTAGTGGGGGACAGACCTACGAGCAGTACTTC; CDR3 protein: CASSGGQTYEQYF
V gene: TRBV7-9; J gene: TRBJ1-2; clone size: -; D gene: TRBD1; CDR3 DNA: TGTGCCAGCAGCTTAGCGTTGGGACAGGGGAGCTATGGCTACACCTTC; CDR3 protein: CASSLALGQGSYGYTF
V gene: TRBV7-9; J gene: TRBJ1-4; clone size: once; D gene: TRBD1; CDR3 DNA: TGTGCCAGCAAGGGACAGGGATCTGAAAAACTGTTTTTT; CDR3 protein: CASKGQGSEKLFF
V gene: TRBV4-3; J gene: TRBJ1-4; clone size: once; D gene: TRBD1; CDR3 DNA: TGCGCCAGCAGCCAAGGGACAGGGGTGGAAAAACTGTTTTTT; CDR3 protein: CASSQGTGVEKLFF
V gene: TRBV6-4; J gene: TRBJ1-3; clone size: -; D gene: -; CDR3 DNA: TGTGCCAGCAGTGGTTCCGGGACCGGTTACTCTGGAAACACCATATATTTT; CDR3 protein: CASSGSGTGYSGNTIYF
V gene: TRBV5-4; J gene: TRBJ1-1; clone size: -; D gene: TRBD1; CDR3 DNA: TGTGCCAGCAGCCCAGGGACAGGGCCCATGAACACTGAAGCTTTCTTT; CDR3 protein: CASSPGTGPMNTEAFF
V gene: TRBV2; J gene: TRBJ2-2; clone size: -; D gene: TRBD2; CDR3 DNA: TGTGCCAGCAGTGTACCTAGCGGGAGTTCGGACACCGGGGAGCTGTTTTTT; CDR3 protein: CASSVPSGSSDTGELFF
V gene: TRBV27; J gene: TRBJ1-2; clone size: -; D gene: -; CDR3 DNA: TGTGCCAGCAGTTCTCGAGGGGGGGACACCGGTCGGGACTTCTATGGCTACACCTTC; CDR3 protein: CASSSRGGDTGRDFYGYTF
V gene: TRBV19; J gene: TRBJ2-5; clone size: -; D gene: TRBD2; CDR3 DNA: TGTGCCAGTACGGGCGGGAGCTTAGAGACCCAGTACTTC; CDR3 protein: CASTGGSLETQYF
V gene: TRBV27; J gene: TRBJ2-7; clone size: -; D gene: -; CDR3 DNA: TGTGCCAGCAGTCTGACAGTCTCCTACGAGCAGTACTTC; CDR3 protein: CASSLTVSYEQYF